This TCR beta chain is drawn from a study of cytomegalovirus exposure and HLA in healthy donors. CDR3 size: 17 residues. Germline trimming cut 4 bases from V and 2 bases from J; bases unmatched to any gene: 12. CDR1 is MDHEN and CDR2 is SYDVKM in the germline V gene. This clone was detected only a few times. Use of 60 Vbeta and 13 Jbeta primers characterized the PCR. The method was immunoSEQ multiplex PCR; TCRdb's version includes in-frame clones alone and lacks a portion of them. The sample lists under 200,000 clones, around three quarters seen once, with roughly 3.7% in the top ten. Input material: PBMCs. The V gene is TRBV28, the J gene TRBJ1-2, with 8 positions matching TRBD1. This receptor was identified in a man in his thirties or forties in good health and CMV-seropositive. The CDR3 nucleotides are TGTGCCAGCAGTTCATTCCCAGGGGGCGGTGAGAACTATGGCTACACCTTC. It specifies CASSSFPGGGENYGYTF.